This TCR beta chain was recovered during a study of beta chain features in type 1 diabetes. Study-wide context: Cells sorted and examined across all samples totaled 85 million to 110 million. Study conclusions and caveats: These data did not resolve whether HLA type affects TCRB rearrangement. A closer apparent resemblance between naive, central memory and Treg TCRB repertoires was seen in patients than in healthy donors. Moderate but significant shortening of TCRB CDR3s was recorded in all four CD4+ subsets from Type 1 diabetes patients.

Concerning this clone: The antigen remains unidentified. Other DNA sequences in this sample translate to the same CDR3.

Donors contributed one heparinised blood draw apiece, averaging approximately 120 mL. Investigators reverse transcribed all isolated RNA, so they sequenced expressed TCRB transcripts. The repertoire was sequenced with immunoSEQ multiplex PCR; TCRdb's copy has only in-frame clones and lacks some. The table lists roughly 730,000 clones, about an eighth of them singletons. Sample: naive CD4+ T cells from blood. The clonotype originates from a man between 18 and 35 years old with type 1 diabetes.

CDR3 residues: CASSPTGQTNYGYTF. Written as DNA, the CDR3 is TGTGCCAGCAGCCCCACGGGACAGACAAACTATGGCTACACCTTC. The gene calls are TRBV9 and TRBJ1-2, with 7 bases aligning to TRBD1. The ends lost 4 bases at V and 2 bases at J; junction bases unmatched: 8. From germline, CDR1 is SGDLS and CDR2 YYNGEE. The CDR3 runs 15 residues.